This T cell receptor (beta chain) was sequenced during a study of CD8 T cells in Susac syndrome. Study conclusions and caveats: Regarding the TCR sequencing and HLA analysis, the study admitted that a relatively small number of individuals were involved.

The germline gives CDR1 MGHRA, CDR2 YSYEKL. The V and J ends lost 1 base and 6 bases respectively, with 18 bases between them. The CDR3 is 16 residues long. With random hexamers, roughly 0.45 to 1 ug RNA was reverse transcribed. TCR beta CDR3 was amplified by immunoSEQ covering 54 Vbeta and 13 Jbeta. TCRdb itself ran the immunoSEQ multiplex PCR reads through MiXCR, one entry per CDR3 protein. Among approximately 160,000 distinct CDR3 sequences listed, about 94% were seen once. As concerns this clonotype: The target antigen is unknown.

TCR beta sequencing covered blood CD8+ and CD4+ T cells. Purification of the CD8+ and CD4+ T cells relied on negative isolation, and TEMRA cells underwent FACS enrichment. Material for sequencing was CD4+ T cells from PBMCs. The clonotype was recovered from a human donor with multiple sclerosis. The chain employs TRBV4-1 and TRBJ1-2; a weak D match, TRBD1 (6 bases). CDR3 DNA sequence: TGCGCCAGCAGCCAAGTAGCCGGGGGGCGCAAGGATGGCTACACCTTC. It codes for CASSQVAGGRKDGYTF.